The rows below give T cell receptor beta chains drawn from one sample of a study of cytomegalovirus exposure and HLA in healthy donors. The table came from immunoSEQ multiplex PCR; TCRdb's copy has only in-frame clones and leaves some out. The sample carries 60,000 to 85,000 clones, about 79% recorded once. Material for sequencing was PBMCs. The source is a man aged 65-85 years in good health and CMV-seropositive. The CDR3 runs from the conserved cysteine through the conserved F or W. D genes are given only for firm matches. Clone size is not always given. Where it is, it says once, few, many or a class for expanded clones.

TRBJ1-4 NA TRBV10-2 NA CASRSGQPNEKLFF TGCGCCAGCAGATCAGGACAGCCTAATGAAAAACTGTTTTTT
TRBJ2-1 NA TRBV29-1 TRBD2 CSGNRGGSSYNEQFF TGCAGCGGGAATAGAGGCGGGAGTTCCTACAATGAGCAGTTCTTC
TRBJ2-1 few TRBV28 NA CASSSGLDEQFF TGTGCCAGCAGTTCCGGTCTTGATGAGCAGTTCTTC
TRBJ2-1 NA TRBV28 NA CASLRHTYGEQFF TGTGCCAGCCTGAGGCACACCTACGGTGAGCAGTTCTTC
TRBJ2-1 once TRBV30 NA CAWSVRGSFYNEQFF TGTGCCTGGAGTGTACGTGGGAGTTTCTACAATGAGCAGTTCTTC
TRBJ2-2 NA TRBV5-8 NA CASSSGKPNTGELFF TGTGCCAGCAGCTCCGGGAAACCTAACACCGGGGAGCTGTTTTTT
TRBJ2-2 NA TRBV10-3 NA CAISGTEQNTGELFF TGTGCCATCAGTGGGACAGAACAAAACACCGGGGAGCTGTTTTTT
TRBJ2-7 NA TRBV5-1 TRBD2 CASSLAGGGQQYF TGCGCCAGCAGCTTGGCCGGGGGGGGCCAGCAGTACTTC
TRBJ1-5 NA TRBV18 NA CASSPISGDQPQHF TGTGCCAGCTCACCAATCTCGGGGGATCAGCCCCAGCATTTT
TRBJ2-5 NA TRBV18 TRBD1 CASSPGDRQETQYF TGTGCCAGCTCACCAGGGGACAGGCAAGAGACCCAGTACTTC
TRBJ2-3 NA TRBV2 NA CASRRDTDTQYF TGTGCCAGCAGGCGGGACACAGATACGCAGTATTTT
TRBJ1-1 NA TRBV11-2 TRBD1 CASSPGGRAEAFF TGTGCCAGCAGCCCAGGGGGCCGGGCTGAAGCTTTCTTT
TRBJ1-3 NA TRBV11-2 NA CASSLGLSGNTIYF TGTGCCAGCAGCTTAGGACTCTCTGGAAACACCATATATTTT
TRBJ1-2 NA TRBV29-1 NA CSVATIWGDGYTF TGCAGCGTGGCCACTATCTGGGGCGATGGCTACACCTTC
TRBJ1-2 NA TRBV11-3 NA CASSYRVPYGYTF TGTGCCAGCAGCTACAGGGTCCCCTATGGCTACACCTTC
TRBJ1-4 NA TRBV6-1 NA CASSEVSQGGEKLFF TGTGCCAGCAGTGAAGTATCACAGGGCGGTGAAAAACTGTTTTTT
TRBJ1-2 NA TRBV7-8 NA CASSLGGGYGYTF TGTGCCAGCAGCTTAGGGGGGGGGTACGGCTACACCTTC
TRBJ2-7 NA TRBV2 NA CASTHRNSYEQYF TGTGCCAGCACCCACAGAAACTCCTACGAGCAGTACTTC
TRBJ2-7 NA TRBV5-1 TRBD1 CASSLAFGQGGQYF TGCGCCAGCAGCTTGGCATTCGGACAGGGCGGACAGTACTTC
TRBJ1-3 NA TRBV6-6 NA CASRSILSGNTIYF TGTGCCAGCAGGTCAATACTCTCTGGAAACACCATATATTTT
TRBJ1-3 NA TRBV2 NA CASSDSFSGNTIYF TGTGCCAGCAGTGACAGTTTCTCTGGAAACACCATATATTTT
TRBJ2-1 NA TRBV5-1 TRBD2 CASSPRGTSDNEQFF TGCGCCAGCAGCCCCCGGGGGACTAGCGACAATGAGCAGTTCTTC
TRBJ2-7 NA TRBV4-3 TRBD2 CASSLSGTSSYEQYF TGCGCCAGCAGCCTATCCGGGACTAGCTCCTACGAGCAGTACTTC
TRBJ2-2 NA TRBV11-2 NA CARGGQNGELFF TGTGCCAGAGGGGGACAAAACGGGGAGCTGTTTTTT
TRBJ2-3 NA TRBV12-1 NA CAGGTSGRTDTQYF TGTGCCGGGGGGACTAGCGGGAGAACAGATACGCAGTATTTT
TRBJ2-5 NA TRBV7-9 NA CASSLAGIQETQYF TGTGCCAGCAGCTTAGCCGGGATCCAAGAGACCCAGTACTTC
TRBJ1-2 NA TRBV4-3 NA CASSLSNYGYTF TGCGCCAGCAGCCTGTCAAACTATGGCTACACCTTC
TRBJ2-3 NA TRBV7-2 NA CASSPRLVSADTQYF TGTGCCAGCAGCCCTAGACTAGTTTCGGCAGATACGCAGTATTTT
TRBJ2-7 NA TRBV18 TRBD1 CASSPGQGGPYEQYF TGTGCCAGCTCACCTGGACAGGGGGGACCCTACGAGCAGTACTTC
TRBJ2-7 NA TRBV27 TRBD2 CASSPGLAGVYEQYF TGTGCCAGCAGTCCGGGACTAGCGGGGGTCTACGAGCAGTACTTC
TRBJ2-5 NA TRBV5-6 TRBD2 CASSFGLAGPKETQYF TGTGCCAGCAGCTTCGGACTAGCGGGGCCCAAAGAGACCCAGTACTTC
TRBJ2-7 NA TRBV27 TRBD1 CASSFRGLTYEQYF TGTGCCAGCAGTTTCAGGGGGCTAACGTACGAGCAGTACTTC
TRBJ2-5 NA TRBV28 NA CASSSDYPKETQYF TGTGCCAGCAGTTCGGACTATCCAAAAGAGACCCAGTACTTC
TRBJ1-2 once TRBV7-9 TRBD1 CASSTGTGYYGYTF TGTGCCAGCAGCACCGGGACAGGGTACTATGGCTACACCTTC
TRBJ2-3 NA TRBV4-3 TRBD2 CASSHSQRGGPDTQYF TGCGCCAGCAGCCATTCTCAACGGGGGGGCCCAGATACGCAGTATTTT
TRBJ2-5 NA TRBV6-1 NA CASSEAGHDRETQYF TGTGCCAGCAGTGAAGCGGGACACGATCGGGAGACCCAGTACTTC
TRBJ2-7 once TRBV5-6 TRBD2 CASSGPGLAGTYEQYF TGTGCCAGCAGCGGACCCGGACTAGCTGGGACCTACGAGCAGTACTTC
TRBJ2-1 NA TRBV7-9 NA CVPGDSPSEQFF TGTGTCCCCGGGGACTCACCCTCGGAGCAGTTCTTC
TRBJ2-7 NA TRBV6-5 NA CASSRDLFSYEQYF TGTGCCAGCAGCCGGGACTTATTCTCCTACGAGCAGTACTTC
TRBJ2-7 NA TRBV4-3 NA CASSQGEAYEQYF TGCGCCAGCAGCCAAGGGGAGGCCTACGAGCAGTACTTC
TRBJ2-5 NA TRBV6-6 TRBD1 CASSSWTGGETQYF TGTGCCAGCAGTTCCTGGACAGGGGGAGAGACCCAGTACTTC
TRBJ1-1 few TRBV6-5 TRBD1 CASSGTGDTEAFF TGTGCCAGCAGCGGTACAGGGGATACTGAAGCTTTCTTT
TRBJ2-2 few TRBV7-8 NA CASSRYSGELFF TGTGCCAGCAGCCGTTATTCCGGGGAGCTGTTTTTT
TRBJ2-7 NA TRBV6-5 NA CASSYSPFSNEQYF TGTGCCAGCAGTTACAGCCCCTTCTCGAACGAGCAGTACTTC
TRBJ1-1 NA TRBV6-6 NA CASSTANTEAFF TGTGCCAGCAGTACAGCGAACACTGAAGCTTTCTTT
TRBJ2-7 NA TRBV5-1 NA CASSFSGLGEQYF TGCGCCAGCAGCTTTAGCGGACTCGGGGAGCAGTACTTC
TRBJ2-1 NA TRBV5-1 NA CASSTNGFAYNEQFF TGCGCCAGCAGCACGAACGGGTTCGCCTACAATGAGCAGTTCTTC
TRBJ1-1 NA TRBV18 NA CASSPGRVSEAFF TGTGCCAGCTCACCGGGCAGGGTTTCTGAAGCTTTCTTT